This T cell receptor beta chain comes out of a study of cytomegalovirus exposure and HLA in healthy donors. A remark on this clone: Its antigen is still unknown.

Study-level findings and limits: Presence/absence analyses took donor sequencing depth as roughly uniform. TCR association rates varied by HLA locus in a later analysis, with DRB1 highest and HLA-C lowest. The authors later found most CMV-associated TCR beta chains appeared HLA-restricted.

Germline CDR1 reads SGHKS; CDR2 reads YYEKEE (reference sequence). V was clipped by 4 bases and J by 6 bases; unmatched bases: 10. The CDR3 consists of 15 residues. The primer mix had 60 Vbeta and 13 Jbeta primers. Libraries were prepared by immunoSEQ multiplex PCR; TCRdb keeps only in-frame clonotypes and omits some of them. This sample has about 140,000 clones, with 70% to 80% found just once. Healthy donors of bone marrow made up the group. The V call is TRBV5-5, the J call TRBJ2-1, with 7 bases aligning to TRBD1. The sequence derives from a woman aged 40 to 49 in good health and CMV-seropositive. Material: PBMCs. CDR3 sequence reads: CASSRDSQGGNEQFF. CDR3 coding DNA: TGTGCCAGCAGCCGGGACAGCCAAGGAGGCAATGAGCAGTTCTTC. Looking up the rest from reference TRBV5-5 and TRBJ2-1 gives the full variable domain: DAGVTQSPTHLIKTRGQQVTLRCSPISGHKSVSWYQQVLGQGPQFIFQYYEKEERGRGNFPDRFSARQFPNYSSELNVNALLLGDSALYLCASSRDSQGGNEQFFGPGTRLTVL.